Shown below are 18 T cell receptor beta chains from a single sample sequenced in a study of CD8+CD57+ T cells in acquired aplastic anemia listed by TCRdb under 2018. Flow cytometry had shown CD8+CD57+ cell expansion in the patients selected for sequencing. TCRdb lists the instrument as Illumina HiSeq 2000. Genomic DNA served as template for TCR beta VDJ combination and CDR3 sequence profiling. TCRdb reprocessing: public reads trimmed at Q25 with fastp, clones called with MiXCR, in-frame beta chains kept. CDR3 protein duplicates are merged, each entry listing the most common genes and DNA. The sample records roughly 200,000 distinct CDR3 sequences, approximately 60% of which are singletons. The ten largest clones capture about 60% of the sample. The sample consisted of sorted CD4+, CD8+, or CD8+CD57+ T cells (not recorded which) from PBMCs. These receptors originate from a human donor with aplastic anemia.

The chain has TRBV10-3 and TRBJ1-4; 7 bases are shared with TRBD1. The junction had 2 bases not matched to a gene; V was cut back by 2 bases and J by 5 bases. Germline loops: CDR1 ENHRY, CDR2 SYGVKD. The CDR3 covers 14 residues. The CDR3 spells CAISEGTVNEKLFF. CDR3 DNA sequence: TGTGCCATCAGTGAGGGGACAGTGAATGAAAAACTGTTTTTT.

A word on this clonotype: Germline is not matched at one junction end, which may reflect a read error. V is TRBV20-1 and J is TRBJ2-7; 11 positions agree with TRBD2. The CDR3 runs 16 residues. CDR1 and CDR2 (germline): DFQATT, SNEGSKA (reference sequence). CDR3 coding DNA: TGCAGCGCTAGAGACACCGGGACTAGCGGAGATTACGAGCAGTACTTC. This encodes CSARDTGTSGDYEQYF.

The CDR3 is CATGGLAGAPDTQYF. DNA of the CDR3: TGTGCCACCGGAGGACTAGCGGGGGCCCCAGATACGCAGTATTTT. V gene TRBV10-3 combines with J gene TRBJ2-3; TRBD2 matches at 13 bases. The CDR3 spans 15 residues. The V gene's germline CDR1 is ENHRY and CDR2 SYGVKD. The V gene end was trimmed by 10 bases and the J gene end by 4 bases; junction bases not matched to a gene: 8.

The rearrangement joins TRBV29-1 to TRBJ2-5; 7 positions agree with TRBD2. Germline V gene sequence: CDR1 SQVTM, CDR2 ANQGSEA. V was clipped by 6 bases and J by 2 bases; unmatched bases: 3. CDR3 length: 12 residues. CDR3 coding DNA: TGCAGCGTGCTGCGGGGGCAAGAGACCCAGTACTTC. Translating gives CSVLRGQETQYF. Filled out from reference TRBV29-1 and TRBJ2-5, the complete variable domain reads SAVISQKPSRDICQRGTSLTIQCQVDSQVTMMFWYRQQPGQSLTLIATANQGSEATYESGFVIDKFPISRPNLTFSTLTVSNMSPEDSSIYLCSVLRGQETQYFGPGTRLLVL.

The chain employs TRBV5-1 and TRBJ2-3, with TRBD1 matching 7 bases. Germline assignment: CDR1 SGHRS and CDR2 YFSETQ. This CDR3 comprises 14 residues. After removal of 7 bases from V and 6 bases from J, the junction contained 11 bases not matched to a gene. The CDR3 bases are TGCGCCAGCGGACAGGACAGGCCCGACGATACGCAGTATTTT. Its protein product is CASGQDRPDDTQYF. The whole variable domain, filled in from reference TRBV5-1 and TRBJ2-3, reads KAGVTQTPRYLIKTRGQQVTLSCSPISGHRSVSWYQQTPGQGLQFLFEYFSETQRNKGNFPGRFSGRQFSNSRSEMNVSTLELGDSALYLCASGQDRPDDTQYFGPGTRLTVL.

This chain connects TRBV2 to TRBJ2-3; the D gene is possibly TRBD2 (5 bases). V was shortened by 4 bases and J by 1 base, with 27 bases between the two germline ends. CDR1 and CDR2 (germline): SNHLY, FYNNEI. CDR3 length: 20 amino acids. The CDR3 coding sequence is TGTGCCAGCAGTGGGGTTGTACTAGACTCAGACGCTAGGCGCACAGATACGCAGTATTTT. Its protein product is CASSGVVLDSDARRTDTQYF.

This clonotype was recorded once. This chain links TRBV12-3 or TRBV12-4 with TRBJ1-1; a possible D gene is TRBD1 (6 bases). CDR3 length: 14 residues. V was trimmed by 3 bases and J by 4 bases, leaving 12 bases between them. In nucleotides, the CDR3 is TGTGCCAGCAGTTTGGCAGGGGCCGGCACTGAAGCTTTCTTT. Protein product: CASSLAGAGTEAFF.

The chain carries TRBV12-3 or TRBV12-4 and TRBJ1-1, with D unresolved. V was clipped by 8 bases and J by 10 bases, with 14 bases between them. The CDR3 contains 11 residues. The CDR3 sequence is CASSVIVGAFF. The CDR3 DNA follows: TGTGCCAGCTCCGTCATAGTTGGAGCTTTCTTT.

This clonotype was observed once. A read error may account for a junction end that differs from germline. The genes are TRBV7-9 and TRBJ1-5; D is unclear. The germline gives CDR1 SEHNR, CDR2 FQNEAQ (reference sequence). This CDR3 comprises 15 residues. CDR3 coding DNA: TGCGCCAGCAGCCAAGATCTACGGAGCAATCAGCCCCAGCATTTT. Protein product: CASSQDLRSNQPQHF. The full variable domain, rest sourced from reference TRBV7-9 and TRBJ1-5, is DTGVSQNPRHKITKRGQNVTFRCDPISEHNRLYWYRQTLGQGPEFLTYFQNEAQLEKSRLLSDRFSAERPKGSFSTLEIQRTEQGDSAMYLCASSQDLRSNQPQHFGDGTRLSIL.

V is TRBV10-3 and J is TRBJ2-7; 8 nucleotides match TRBD2. Per germline, CDR1 ENHRY and CDR2 SYGVKD. This CDR3 contains 14 residues. The junction had 7 bases not matched to a gene; V was cut back by 6 bases and J by 3 bases. The CDR3 nucleotides read TGTGCCATCAGCTCCGGGACTAGGCTCTACGAGCAGTACTTC. Translation gives CAISSGTRLYEQYF.

This clonotype was recorded at least ten times. The CDR3 bases are TGTGCCAGCAGCTTAGTGGGGGGGAACACCGGGGAGCTGTTTTTT. Its protein product is CASSLVGGNTGELFF. The chain has TRBV7-8 and TRBJ2-2; tentatively, D is TRBD2 (6 bases). This CDR3 comprises 15 residues. Per the germline V gene, CDR1 is SGHVS and CDR2 is FQNEAQ. V lost 1 base and J lost 1, with 7 bases in between.

The chain links TRBV20-1 to TRBJ1-1; 7 bases agree with TRBD1. Germline V CDR1 and CDR2: DFQATT, SNEGSKA (reference sequence). The CDR3 totals 12 residues. V gave up 6 bases and J gave up 7 bases; unmatched junction bases: 8. CDR3 DNA: TGCAGTGCGCGGGGACAGAATAATGAAGCTTTCTTT. It is translated as CSARGQNNEAFF.

This chain links TRBV7-9 with TRBJ2-7; 9 bases agree with TRBD2. CDR3 length equals 16 residues. Germline V gene sequence: CDR1 SEHNR, CDR2 FQNEAQ (reference sequence). The trim removed 5 bases at V and 2 bases at J, leaving 10 bases unmatched. The CDR3 loop reads CASSQPAGGPAYEQYF. For the CDR3, the DNA is TGTGCCAGCAGCCAGCCCGCGGGGGGGCCGGCCTACGAGCAGTACTTC.

The chain employs TRBV20-1 and TRBJ2-1; D may be TRBD2 (5 bases). Germline lookup yields CDR1 DFQATT and CDR2 SNEGSKA (reference sequence). CDR3 length equals 16 residues. V was cut by 0 bases and J by 0 bases, with 12 bases left in between. The CDR3 reads CSARDLSGSSYNEQFF. CDR3 sequence (DNA): TGCAGTGCTAGAGACCTCTCGGGAAGCTCCTACAATGAGCAGTTCTTC.

The gene calls are TRBV19 and TRBJ2-7; 9 bases match TRBD2. The germline gives CDR1 LNHDA, CDR2 SQIVND (reference sequence). V was clipped by 5 bases and J by 2 bases; unmatched bases: 4. The CDR3 spans 14 residues. DNA for the CDR3: TGTGCCAGTAGTTCCGCTAGCGGGGCCTACGAGCAGTACTTC. As protein: CASSSASGAYEQYF. The whole variable domain, remainder taken from reference TRBV19 and TRBJ2-7, is DGGITQSPKYLFRKEGQNVTLSCEQNLNHDAMYWYRQDPGQGLRLIYYSQIVNDFQKGDIAEGYSVSREKKESFPLTVTSAQKNPTAFYLCASSSASGAYEQYFGPGTRLTVT.

The genes are TRBV7-3 and TRBJ2-3; 8 nucleotides agree with TRBD2. Trimming at V came to 1 base and at J to 5 bases, leaving 5 bases not matched to a gene. This CDR3 is built from 15 residues. Germline assignment: CDR1 SGHTA and CDR2 FQGTGA. CDR3 in amino acids: CASSLNGGAGDTQYF. CDR3 sequence (DNA): TGTGCCAGCAGCTTAAACGGGGGGGCAGGAGATACGCAGTATTTT.

A single count supports this clonotype. The chain couples TRBV20-1 to TRBJ2-1, with D possibly being TRBD2 (6 bases). Per germline, CDR1 DFQATT and CDR2 SNEGSKA (reference sequence). CDR3 length: 18 residues. Trimming cost V 1 base and J 4 bases, with 23 bases left between them. The CDR3 here is CSARGTLQQGLEYNEQFF. The CDR3 bases are TGCAGTGCTAGAGGAACCCTTCAGCAGGGACTGGAGTACAATGAGCAGTTCTTC.

The chain combines TRBV7-6 with TRBJ2-1; TRBD2 matches 9 bases. This CDR3 is 17 amino acids long. The germline V gene has CDR1 SGHVS and CDR2 FNYEAQ. V trimming: 1 base; J trimming: 4 bases; junction bases outside the gene matches: 8. The DNA of the CDR3 is TGTGCCAGCAGCTTAGGGCCCCCAACTAGCGGGTACAATGAGCAGTTCTTC. It is translated as CASSLGPPTSGYNEQFF. The full variable domain, with the rest looked up from reference TRBV7-6 and TRBJ2-1, is GAGVSQSPRYKVTKRGQDVALRCDPISGHVSLYWYRQALGQGPEFLTYFNYEAQQDKSGLPNDRFSAERPEGSISTLTIQRTEQRDSAMYRCASSLGPPTSGYNEQFFGPGTRLTVL.